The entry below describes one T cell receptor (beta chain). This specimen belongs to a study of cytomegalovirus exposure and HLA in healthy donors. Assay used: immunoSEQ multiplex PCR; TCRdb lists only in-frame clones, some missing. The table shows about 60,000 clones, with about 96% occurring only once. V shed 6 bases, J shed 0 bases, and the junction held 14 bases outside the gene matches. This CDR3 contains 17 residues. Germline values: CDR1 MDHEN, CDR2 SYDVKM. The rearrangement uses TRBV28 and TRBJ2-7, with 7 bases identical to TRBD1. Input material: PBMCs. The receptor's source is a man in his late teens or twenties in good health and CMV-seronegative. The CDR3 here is CASSRKGKTGYSYEQYF. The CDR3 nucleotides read TGTGCCAGCAGCCGGAAAGGGAAGACAGGGTACTCCTACGAGCAGTACTTC.